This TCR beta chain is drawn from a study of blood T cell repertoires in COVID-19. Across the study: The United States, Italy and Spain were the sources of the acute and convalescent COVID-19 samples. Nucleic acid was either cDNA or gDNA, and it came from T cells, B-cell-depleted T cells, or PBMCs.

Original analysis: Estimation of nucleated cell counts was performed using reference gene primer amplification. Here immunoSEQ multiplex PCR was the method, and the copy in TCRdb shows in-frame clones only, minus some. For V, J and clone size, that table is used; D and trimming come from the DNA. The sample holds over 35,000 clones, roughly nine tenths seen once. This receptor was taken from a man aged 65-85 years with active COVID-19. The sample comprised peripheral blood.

DNA for the CDR3: TGTGCCACCAGCGAAGGGGTTTCAGCAACTAATGAAAAACTGTTTTTT. Amino acids: CATSEGVSATNEKLFF. This chain joins TRBV15 and TRBJ1-4, with D maybe TRBD1 (5 bases). This CDR3 contains 16 residues. Germline loops: CDR1 LNHNV, CDR2 YYDKDF (reference sequence). V lost 5 bases, J lost 0 bases, and 13 bases lay in between. Complete variable domain (other parts from reference TRBV15 and TRBJ1-4): DAMVIQNPRYQVTQFGKPVTLSCSQTLNHNVMYWYQQKSSQAPKLLFHYYDKDFNNEADTPDNFQSRRPNTSFCFLDIRSPGLGDTAMYLCATSEGVSATNEKLFFGSGTQLSVL.